The rows below give T cell receptor beta chains drawn from one sample of a study of untreated major depressive disorder. Clones were read by immunoSEQ multiplex PCR, and TCRdb kept only the in-frame ones, dropping some. This table has tens of thousands of clones, 90% to 95% appearing once. Sequenced material: CD4+ T cells from PBMCs. The receptors come from a young man in good health. CDR3s include the opening cysteine and the closing phenylalanine or tryptophan. The order of the fields is V gene, D gene, J gene, CDR3 protein. D genes are given only for firm matches.

v_call: TRBV30
d_call: -
j_call: TRBJ2-1
cdr3_aa: CAWRRRGTDNEQFF

v_call: TRBV30
d_call: -
j_call: TRBJ1-5
cdr3_aa: CACTTDSNNQPQHF

v_call: TRBV5-1
d_call: TRBD2
j_call: TRBJ2-3
cdr3_aa: CASSWGGLERDTQYF

v_call: TRBV29-1
d_call: -
j_call: TRBJ2-7
cdr3_aa: CSVDLDSSYEQYF

v_call: TRBV2
d_call: TRBD2
j_call: TRBJ2-5
cdr3_aa: CASSRGTSAYQETQYF

v_call: TRBV5-6
d_call: -
j_call: TRBJ2-3
cdr3_aa: CAAGTFDTQYF

v_call: TRBV5-1
d_call: -
j_call: TRBJ2-1
cdr3_aa: CASSSASADTYNEQFF

v_call: TRBV4-3
d_call: TRBD1
j_call: TRBJ1-2
cdr3_aa: CASSRGQRDGYTF

v_call: TRBV10-3
d_call: TRBD2
j_call: TRBJ2-1
cdr3_aa: CAISVSSGSYNEQFF

v_call: TRBV4-3
d_call: TRBD2
j_call: TRBJ2-5
cdr3_aa: CASSLTGTSGRETQYF

v_call: TRBV30
d_call: -
j_call: TRBJ2-2
cdr3_aa: CAWSSWKGDYTGELFF

v_call: TRBV27
d_call: -
j_call: TRBJ2-6
cdr3_aa: CASSLAGPGANVLTF

v_call: TRBV6-5
d_call: TRBD1
j_call: TRBJ1-5
cdr3_aa: CASRGQENQPQHF

v_call: TRBV5-1
d_call: TRBD1
j_call: TRBJ1-2
cdr3_aa: CASSWDRGGGYTF

v_call: TRBV7-2
d_call: -
j_call: TRBJ2-7
cdr3_aa: CASSLVGNSYEQYF

v_call: TRBV2
d_call: TRBD1
j_call: TRBJ1-5
cdr3_aa: CASSVPQGGLSNQPQHF

v_call: TRBV5-4
d_call: -
j_call: TRBJ2-5
cdr3_aa: CASSLSVAAQETQYF

v_call: TRBV4-3
d_call: -
j_call: TRBJ2-1
cdr3_aa: CASSQDLGGSNEQFF

v_call: TRBV18
d_call: -
j_call: TRBJ2-7
cdr3_aa: CASSPTSDGTYEQYF

v_call: TRBV5-1
d_call: TRBD1
j_call: TRBJ1-4
cdr3_aa: CASSFTGADEKLFF

v_call: TRBV25-1
d_call: -
j_call: TRBJ2-5
cdr3_aa: CASSEYSQETQYF

v_call: TRBV29-1
d_call: -
j_call: TRBJ2-7
cdr3_aa: CSAWGASYEQYF

v_call: TRBV7-3
d_call: -
j_call: TRBJ1-1
cdr3_aa: CASSLTGGDTEAFF

v_call: TRBV5-1
d_call: TRBD1
j_call: TRBJ2-3
cdr3_aa: CASSLERAGRVDRGDTQYF

v_call: TRBV10-1
d_call: -
j_call: TRBJ2-5
cdr3_aa: CASSGNPPGSSSQYF

v_call: TRBV6-5
d_call: TRBD1
j_call: TRBJ1-2
cdr3_aa: CASSYSSDRGGYTF

v_call: TRBV5-1
d_call: -
j_call: TRBJ1-4
cdr3_aa: CASSTTGGELFF

v_call: TRBV9
d_call: -
j_call: TRBJ1-5
cdr3_aa: CASSDGPDQPQHF

v_call: TRBV5-1
d_call: TRBD1
j_call: TRBJ1-5
cdr3_aa: CASSPETGLNQPQHF

v_call: TRBV19
d_call: TRBD1
j_call: TRBJ1-1
cdr3_aa: CASKQGGPDTEAFF

v_call: TRBV6-1
d_call: -
j_call: TRBJ1-1
cdr3_aa: CASSGGHGSHGAFF

v_call: TRBV5-1
d_call: -
j_call: TRBJ2-7
cdr3_aa: CASRRAEYYEQYF

v_call: TRBV5-4
d_call: TRBD1
j_call: TRBJ2-7
cdr3_aa: CASSLGDRGFYEQYF

v_call: TRBV5-1
d_call: TRBD2
j_call: TRBJ2-3
cdr3_aa: CASSSREGTDTQYF

v_call: TRBV30
d_call: TRBD1
j_call: TRBJ1-2
cdr3_aa: CAWSPLLTGGWGYTF

v_call: TRBV27
d_call: -
j_call: TRBJ2-5
cdr3_aa: CASLQGKTQYF

v_call: TRBV7-8
d_call: TRBD1
j_call: TRBJ2-3
cdr3_aa: CASSTRGQITDTQYF

v_call: TRBV7-3
d_call: TRBD1
j_call: TRBJ2-1
cdr3_aa: CASSWTAGGPYNEQFF

v_call: TRBV7-2
d_call: TRBD1
j_call: TRBJ2-2
cdr3_aa: CASSPDRAGGELFF

v_call: TRBV7-3
d_call: -
j_call: TRBJ1-1
cdr3_aa: CASSSQAGVPEAFF

v_call: TRBV4-3
d_call: -
j_call: TRBJ2-5
cdr3_aa: CASSQDTARQETQYF

v_call: TRBV6-6
d_call: TRBD1
j_call: TRBJ1-4
cdr3_aa: CASSTGGSGEKLFF

v_call: TRBV4-1
d_call: -
j_call: TRBJ1-4
cdr3_aa: CASSQDKETSSPHNEKLFF

v_call: TRBV7-2
d_call: -
j_call: TRBJ1-2
cdr3_aa: CASSLASGLYGYTF

v_call: TRBV5-1
d_call: TRBD2
j_call: TRBJ2-1
cdr3_aa: CASSLGSSGISTNEQFF

v_call: TRBV7-2
d_call: -
j_call: TRBJ1-2
cdr3_aa: CASSSGQIYGYTF

v_call: TRBV18
d_call: -
j_call: TRBJ1-2
cdr3_aa: CASSPISDANYGYTF

v_call: TRBV5-1
d_call: -
j_call: TRBJ2-7
cdr3_aa: CASKGDEIPTYEQYF

v_call: TRBV6-1
d_call: TRBD2
j_call: TRBJ2-5
cdr3_aa: CASSEAPWLAGGKVKTQYF